This entry lists 30 T cell receptor beta chains sequenced from one sample in a study of regulatory T cells in long-lasting Graves disease. Time point: newly diagnosed GD, antithyroid drugs for less than 3 months. The TCR library used RNA extracted from PBMCs. Through Arm-PCR of CDR3 regions and iRepertoire HTBI primers, TCR beta libraries were built. TCRdb reprocessed the multiplex PCR reads via MiXCR and lists one record per CDR3 protein. The table records approximately 470,000 distinct CDR3 sequences, roughly 17% of them present only once. The same data also went into a second study, on T cells in Graves' hyperthyroidism and ophthalmopathy.

Specimen: peripheral blood mononuclear cells (PBMCs), collected at new diagnosis, from a patient treated with antithyroid drugs. These receptors were taken from a man aged 40-49 years with Graves disease.

This clonotype showed up many times. The chain couples TRBV6-1 to TRBJ2-1; the D gene is possibly TRBD1 (5 bases). This CDR3 contains 16 residues. V lost 7 bases to trimming and J lost 0 bases, with 16 bases between them. Germline-derived CDR1 and CDR2 are MNHNS and SASEGT. CDR3 coding DNA: TGTGCCAGCACCCCCTGGGGCACAGCCTCCTACAATGAGCAGTTCTTC. It specifies CASTPWGTASYNEQFF.

The genes are TRBV6-2 or TRBV6-3 and TRBJ1-2; no clear D. The CDR3 totals 14 residues. Deletions cut 5 bases from V and 3 bases from J, with 13 bases between. The V gene's germline CDR1 is MNHEY and CDR2 SVGEGT. CDR3 DNA sequence: TGTGCCAGCAGTGAGGGTCTACGCGACTATGGCTACACCTTC. Its translation is CASSEGLRDYGYTF.

Comments on this clonotype: A much larger clone sits a single nucleotide away, making a read error possible. V and J are TRBV5-1 and TRBJ2-6, with 9 bases identical to TRBD1. Per the germline V gene, CDR1 is SGHRS and CDR2 is YFSETQ. This CDR3 has 16 residues. The CDR3: CASSPGTGSGANALTF. The CDR3 DNA is TGCGCCAGCAGCCCAGGGACAGGGTCTGGGGCCAACGCCCTGACTTTC. The full variable domain, in which reference TRBV5-1 and TRBJ2-6 provide the parts outside the CDR3, is KAGVTQTPRYLIKTRGQQVTLSCSPISGHRSVSWYQQTPGQGLQFLFEYFSETQRNKGNFPGRFSGRQFSNSRSEMNVSTLELGDSALYLCASSPGTGSGANALTFGAGSRLTVL.

This chain uses TRBV11-2 with TRBJ1-5; D gene unclear. V was shortened by 5 bases and J by 2 bases, with 16 bases between the two germline ends. CDR3 length equals 16 residues. CDR1 is SGHAT and CDR2 is FQNNGV in the germline V gene. CDR3 protein: CASSPVRGKGNQPQHF. CDR3 bases: TGTGCCAGCAGCCCAGTACGGGGAAAGGGCAATCAGCCCCAGCATTTT.

A few counts support this clonotype. The genes are TRBV29-1 and TRBJ2-1, with 8 positions matching TRBD2. The CDR3 extends over 18 amino acids. Trimming cost V 7 bases and J 5 bases; bases outside gene matches: 22. The germline V gene has CDR1 SQVTM and CDR2 ANQGSEA. The CDR3 sequence: CSARSFGTRGRGDNEQFF. The CDR3, as DNA: TGCAGCGCCCGCTCCTTCGGGACTAGGGGCCGAGGGGACAATGAGCAGTTCTTC.

This clonotype was recorded at least ten times. CDR3 region: CAISEGLAGGLETQYF. In DNA, the CDR3 is TGTGCCATCAGTGAGGGACTAGCGGGAGGGCTAGAGACCCAGTACTTC. The chain carries TRBV10-3 and TRBJ2-5; TRBD2 aligns across 15 bases. This CDR3 has 16 amino acids. The J segment lost 4 bases and the V segment lost 2 bases, leaving 2 bases of the junction unmatched. Germline V CDR1 and CDR2: ENHRY, SYGVKD.

This clonotype was seen ten or more times. The chain combines TRBV3-1 with TRBJ2-4; D perhaps matches TRBD2 (6 bases). CDR1 is LGHDT, CDR2 YNNKEL, per germline (reference sequence). Trimming removed 4 bases from V and 2 bases from J, with 15 bases in between. The CDR3 is 16 amino acids. The CDR3 region has the DNA TGTGCCAGCAGCCCCGGCAGGCTAGCGACCAAAAACATTCAGTACTTC. This encodes CASSPGRLATKNIQYF.

The table lists this clonotype with many counts. This chain joins TRBV20-1 and TRBJ2-1; TRBD2 aligns across 11 bases. Germline loops: CDR1 DFQATT, CDR2 SNEGSKA (reference sequence). V shed 3 bases and J 8 bases; nucleotides not matched to a gene: 9. CDR3 length: 15 residues. CDR3: CSASLAGGPGDEQFF. Written as DNA, the CDR3 is TGCAGTGCTAGTTTAGCGGGAGGGCCGGGGGATGAGCAGTTCTTC.

The chain joins TRBV14 to TRBJ2-7; 11 nucleotides line up with TRBD1. This CDR3 is 16 amino acids long. Germline CDR1 and CDR2: SGHDN and FVKESK. With V trimmed by 4 bases and J by 8 bases, 13 bases remained unmatched. The CDR3 spells CASSPLGQGAPLQQYF. CDR3 coding DNA: TGTGCCAGCAGCCCCCTAGGACAGGGGGCGCCCCTTCAGCAGTACTTC.

Ten or more counts support this clonotype. V usage is TRBV3-1 and J usage is TRBJ1-1; D not resolved. The CDR3 covers 15 residues. Germline CDR1 and CDR2: LGHDT and YNNKEL (reference sequence). The ends were cut back, 5 bases at V and 1 base at J, with 14 bases in the middle. CDR3 protein: CASSVTGEANTEAFF. DNA for the CDR3: TGTGCCAGCAGCGTTACTGGGGAGGCGAACACTGAAGCTTTCTTT.

The gene calls are TRBV6-2 or TRBV6-3 and TRBJ1-2; TRBD1 agrees at 7 bases. Germline V gene sequence: CDR1 MNHEY, CDR2 SVGEGT. Trimming took 4 bases from V and 11 from J; bases not matched to a gene: 13. This CDR3 comprises 14 residues. The DNA of the CDR3 is TGTGCCAGCAGTTCCACCGGGACAGTCTTGGGATACACCTTC. Its translation: CASSSTGTVLGYTF.

This clonotype was counted between two and nine times. The chain joins TRBV27 to TRBJ2-2; D is tentatively TRBD1 or TRBD2 (5 bases each). This CDR3 spans 11 amino acids. The germline V and J ends were trimmed by 8 bases and 7 bases, with 8 bases remaining between them. Germline values: CDR1 MNHEY, CDR2 SMNVEV (reference sequence). CDR3 loop: CASGTGGELFF. The DNA for the CDR3 is TGTGCCAGCGGGACGGGCGGGGAGCTGTTTTTT.

This clonotype was recorded at least ten times. The V gene is TRBV6-9, the J gene TRBJ1-1, with TRBD1 matching 8 bases. This CDR3 is 15 amino acids long. Per the germline V gene, CDR1 is MNHGY and CDR2 is SVAAGI. Unmatched junction bases numbered 4, after V lost 3 bases and J lost 1 base. CDR3 coding DNA: TGTGCCAGCAGTTACTCAGGGGGCGCGAACACTGAAGCTTTCTTT. Amino acid sequence: CASSYSGGANTEAFF.

The sample holds many counts of this clonotype. The chain is built from TRBV7-8 and TRBJ2-3; D might be TRBD1 or TRBD2, each matching 5 bases. CDR1 is SGHVS and CDR2 is FQNEAQ in the germline V gene. With 4 bases removed from V and 5 bases from J, the gap between germline ends came to 22 bases. The CDR3 runs 17 residues. The chain's CDR3 is CASSSPHTGLLGDTQYF. The CDR3 DNA sequence: TGTGCCAGCAGCTCCCCCCACACAGGACTCCTAGGAGATACGCAGTATTTT.

The chain couples TRBV28 to TRBJ1-2; D uncertain. Per germline, CDR1 MDHEN and CDR2 SYDVKM. Trimming removed 6 bases from V and 5 bases from J, with 10 bases in between. This CDR3 is built from 12 residues. CDR3 amino acids: CASSIGRYGYTF. The CDR3 DNA reads as TGTGCCAGCAGCATAGGACGGTATGGCTACACCTTC.

To note about this clonotype: A read error is possible here, since a much larger clone lies one base away. The J gene is TRBJ2-1, the V gene TRBV28; D unclear. The DNA end is a closer match to TRBJ2-5, so the J assignment may be wrong. Germline V gives CDR1 MDHEN, CDR2 SYDVKM. The CDR3 is 15 residues long. The CDR3 nucleotides are TGTGTCAGCAGCCGGACCCAAGGGAAATTGGAGACCCAGTACTTC. Translated, it gives CVSSRTQGKLETQYF.

This clonotype was counted at least ten times. This chain joins TRBV6-5 and TRBJ2-7; no reliable D call. The CDR3 is 11 amino acids. Trimming left V 0 bases short and J 5 bases short, with 2 bases between. Germline V gene data show CDR1 as MNHEY and CDR2 as SVGAGI. CDR3 coding DNA: TGTGCCAGCAGTTACTCGAACGAGCAGTACTTC. This codes for CASSYSNEQYF.

This clonotype was counted at least ten times. The V and J genes are TRBV28 and TRBJ1-4; weak D call: TRBD1 (6 bases). The germline V and J ends were trimmed by 7 bases and 7 bases, with 22 bases remaining between them. Germline lookup yields CDR1 MDHEN and CDR2 SYDVKM. The CDR3 loop spans 16 amino acids. CDR3 residues: CASTDPSGRGGEKLFF. The CDR3 coding sequence is TGTGCCAGCACTGATCCGAGTGGCAGGGGAGGTGAAAAACTGTTTTTT.

The sample holds many counts of this clonotype. This chain uses TRBV20-1 with TRBJ2-1; TRBD2 matches at 9 bases. This CDR3 comprises 16 residues. Germline V CDR1 and CDR2: DFQATT, SNEGSKA (reference sequence). The V gene end was trimmed by 6 bases and the J gene end by 8 bases; junction bases not matched to a gene: 17. CDR3 sequence reads: CSAEVVAGEERDEQFF. DNA of the CDR3: TGCAGTGCGGAGGTGGTAGCGGGAGAGGAAAGGGATGAGCAGTTCTTC.

This clonotype was detected many times. The chain carries TRBV30 and TRBJ2-7; 10 nucleotides line up with TRBD2. This CDR3 has 17 residues. Per germline, CDR1 GTSNPN and CDR2 SVGIG (reference sequence). Losses at the gene ends were 0 bases for V and 3 bases for J; bases not matched to a gene: 11. The chain's CDR3 is CAWSVGGRTSGFYEQYF. For the CDR3, the DNA is TGTGCCTGGAGTGTGGGAGGGCGGACTAGCGGATTCTACGAGCAGTACTTC.

In its sample, this clonotype was seen a few times. V gene TRBV20-1 combines with J gene TRBJ2-7; D gene unclear. This CDR3 region has 12 residues. Germline V gene data show CDR1 as DFQATT and CDR2 as SNEGSKA (reference sequence). Between the trimmed V and J ends, which lost 6 bases and 1 base, there was a span of 10 bases. The CDR3 here is CSARTLSYEQYF. CDR3 coding DNA: TGCAGTGCGCGGACGCTATCCTACGAGCAGTACTTC.

This clonotype was counted at least ten times. This chain uses TRBV20-1 with TRBJ1-1, with D possibly being TRBD1 (5 bases). Per the germline V gene, CDR1 is DFQATT and CDR2 is SNEGSKA (reference sequence). The CDR3 is 14 residues long. Trimming removed 1 base from V and 5 bases from J, with 14 bases in between. The CDR3 coding sequence is TGCAGTGCTAGAGCACGGGGCCCGGCGACTGAAGCTTTCTTT. This encodes CSARARGPATEAFF.

This clonotype was seen repeatedly, ten times or more. The CDR3 protein is CATSDPAPSGSSTDTQYF. CDR3 DNA sequence: TGTGCCACCAGTGATCCGGCCCCAAGCGGTTCCAGCACAGATACGCAGTATTTT. This chain uses TRBV24-1 with TRBJ2-3; D may be TRBD2 (5 bases). The germline V and J ends were trimmed by 3 bases and 0 bases, with 18 bases remaining between them. The CDR3 has 18 amino acids. Germline V gene data show CDR1 as KGHDR and CDR2 as SFDVKD.

For this clonotype: Given the absence of the conserved phenylalanine or tryptophan at the CDR3 end, a read error is likely. The chain employs TRBV10-3 and TRBJ2-7, with 10 nucleotides matching TRBD1. The germline V gene has CDR1 ENHRY and CDR2 SYGVKD. J gave up 4 bases and V 10 bases, and 10 bases lay outside the gene matches. This CDR3 is built from 14 residues. CDR3 region: CATRGTGAAYEQYS. The CDR3 DNA reads as TGTGCCACCAGGGGGACAGGGGCGGCGTACGAGCAGTACTCC.

The V and J genes are TRBV5-1 and TRBJ2-5; 11 bases align to TRBD2. This CDR3 comprises 17 residues. Germline V gene data show CDR1 as SGHRS and CDR2 as YFSETQ. J was trimmed by 1 base and V by 0 bases; bases with no gene match: 5. CDR3 DNA: TGCGCCAGCAGCTTGGGGGGACTAGCGGAAGCCCAAGAGACCCAGTACTTC. Translation gives CASSLGGLAEAQETQYF.

This clonotype was seen a few times. The chain joins TRBV6-2 or TRBV6-3 to TRBJ1-1; weak D call: TRBD1 (6 bases). The V end lost 5 bases, the J end lost 3 bases, and 16 bases lay between the germline ends. Germline CDR1 is MNHEY and CDR2 is SVGEGT. The CDR3 consists of 15 residues. CDR3 nucleotide sequence: TGTGCCAGCAGTAAAGTAGGGGGTGGTGACACTGAAGCTTTCTTT. This gives the protein CASSKVGGGDTEAFF.

To note about this clonotype: With a much larger clone just one base away, this may be a read error. This chain connects TRBV2 to TRBJ2-1; 7 bases are a match to TRBD2. Germline V gene lookup returns CDR1 SNHLY and CDR2 FYNNEI. This CDR3 spans 18 amino acids. The ends lost 6 bases at V and 0 bases at J; junction bases unmatched: 14. CDR3 coding DNA: TGTGCCAGCAGCCAGACCGGGGGGAAGCGACGCTCCTACAATGAGCAGTTCTTC. Its protein product is CASSQTGGKRRSYNEQFF.

This clonotype has a handful of counts. V and J are TRBV29-1 and TRBJ2-7, with TRBD1 matching over 9 bases. The germline V gene encodes CDR1 SQVTM and CDR2 ANQGSEA. CDR3 length equals 13 residues. Trimming cost V 7 bases and J 1 base; bases outside gene matches: 5. The CDR3 nucleotides are TGCAGCGCAACCGGGACAGGGTCCTACGAGCAGTACTTC. This translates into CSATGTGSYEQYF.

The chain joins TRBV6-5 to TRBJ2-3, with D perhaps assigned TRBD1 or TRBD2 (6 bases each). V was trimmed by 3 bases and J by 6 bases, leaving 28 bases between them. The CDR3 totals 19 residues. Germline loops: CDR1 MNHEY, CDR2 SVGAGI. The CDR3 coding sequence is TGTGCCAGCAGTTATCCCCTGACTGGACAGCGGGTTGTTTCCGATACGCAGTATTTT. It specifies CASSYPLTGQRVVSDTQYF.

This clonotype was detected ten times or more. The V gene is TRBV18, the J gene TRBJ2-1; 7 positions match TRBD2. The germline gives CDR1 KGHSH, CDR2 LQKENI. The CDR3 runs to 14 residues. The ends lost 1 base at V and 7 bases at J; junction bases unmatched: 4. CDR3 DNA: TGTGCCAGCTCACCACGAGGGAGGGGTAATGAGCAGTTCTTC. This encodes CASSPRGRGNEQFF.